This T cell receptor (beta chain) was identified in a study of early T cells in non-severe SARS-CoV-2 infection. Tagging with unique molecular identifiers was applied to individual cDNA molecules. TCRdb used MiXCR to reprocess the 5' RACE reads, holding one entry per CDR3 protein. The data contain approximately 70,000 distinct CDR3 sequences, approximately 13% of them seen just once; the ten biggest clones take up 2.7%. This clonotype came up a few times. Germline V CDR1 and CDR2: SGHTA, FQGNSA. V lost 5 bases to trimming and J lost 5 bases; unmatched junction nucleotides: 14. The CDR3 has 17 residues.

The receptor was derived from an adult who was a healthcare worker with PCR-confirmed SARS-CoV-2 infection or an uninfected control (not recorded which). Sample: whole blood, taken at baseline. The genes are TRBV7-2 and TRBJ2-5; 10 bases match TRBD2. The CDR3 spells CASSPYGAGGLAETQYF. The CDR3, as DNA: TGTGCCAGCAGCCCGTATGGAGCGGGGGGGCTTGCTGAGACCCAGTACTTC.